This T cell receptor (beta chain) was observed in a study of T-cell memory formation after mild COVID-19. Concerning this clonotype itself: Its target is unknown.

Findings and caveats of the study: Still unconfirmed is whether the second-wave clones peaking on day 37 recognized SARS-CoV-2. Contracting clones from day 15 to 85 showed balanced CD4/CD8; later expanders favored CD4+.

5'RACE primed at constant segments yielded TCR alpha and TCR beta cDNA libraries bearing sample barcodes and UMIs. TCRdb itself ran the 5' RACE reads through MiXCR, one entry per CDR3 protein. This table has about 58,000 distinct CDR3 sequences, about a quarter appearing once. Germline CDR1 reads WSHSY; CDR2 reads SAAADI. The CDR3 is 11 amino acids. V lost 3 bases and J lost 7, with 4 bases in between. The sequence was obtained from a man younger than 30 who had mild COVID-19 (a few samples of this study predate the infection). Cell type and time point are not known. The chain couples TRBV10-2 to TRBJ2-1, with no clear D. Sample: PBMCs or a T cell subset sorted from them (not recorded which). In DNA form, the CDR3 reads TGCGCCAGCAGTGATAGTAATGAGCAGTTCTTC. The encoded protein is CASSDSNEQFF.